This entry features one T cell receptor (beta chain) sequence. Trimming stripped 4 bases from V and 5 bases from J, with 17 bases between. This CDR3 region has 15 residues. Looked up from germline, CDR1 is MNHEY and CDR2 is SMNVEV (reference sequence). Seattle-derived patients entered the study during active infection and were followed longitudinally. The source of the sample is a study of blood T cell repertoires in COVID-19. Study-wide context: From the United States, Italy and Spain came samples of acute and convalescent COVID-19. In each case, the material was cDNA or gDNA derived from T cells, B-cell-depleted T cells, or PBMCs.

Authors' methods: The assay estimated nucleated cells by amplifying reference gene primers. Sequencing used immunoSEQ multiplex PCR; TCRdb keeps in-frame clones, though not all of them. That table supplies the V and J calls and clone size; D and trimming were determined from the DNA. The sample yields 250,000 to 300,000 clones, around 90% seen once. The rearrangement joins TRBV27 to TRBJ1-2; a possible D gene is TRBD1 (6 bases). The sequencing input was peripheral blood. The origin of this receptor is a woman aged 45-60 years with COVID-19, enrolled during active disease. The CDR3 loop reads CASSSMTGRRYGYTF. The DNA of the CDR3 is TGTGCCAGCAGTTCGATGACAGGAAGAAGGTATGGCTACACCTTC.